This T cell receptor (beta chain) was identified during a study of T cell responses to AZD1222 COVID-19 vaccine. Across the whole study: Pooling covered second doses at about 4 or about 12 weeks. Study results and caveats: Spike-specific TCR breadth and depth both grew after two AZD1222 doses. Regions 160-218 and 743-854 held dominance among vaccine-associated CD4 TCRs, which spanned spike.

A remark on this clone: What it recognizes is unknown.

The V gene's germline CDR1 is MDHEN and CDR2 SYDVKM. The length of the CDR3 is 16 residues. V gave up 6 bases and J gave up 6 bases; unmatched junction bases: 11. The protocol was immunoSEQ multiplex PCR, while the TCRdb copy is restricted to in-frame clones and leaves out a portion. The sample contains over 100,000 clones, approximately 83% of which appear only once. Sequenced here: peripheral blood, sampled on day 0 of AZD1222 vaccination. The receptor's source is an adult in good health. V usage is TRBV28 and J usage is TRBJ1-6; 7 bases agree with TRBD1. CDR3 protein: CASSPGTVLLNSPLHF. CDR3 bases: TGTGCCAGCAGCCCAGGGACAGTCCTACTTAATTCACCCCTCCACTTT.